The 26 T cell receptor beta chains reported below all come from one sample, sequenced in a study of identical twins. One entry per CDR3 protein results from TCRdb running MiXCR on the 5' RACE reads. This sample carries just over 500,000 distinct CDR3 sequences, less than 25% of them seen once, and the ten largest clones take around 0.91%. The sample also formed part of further work on T cells expressing NK-cell markers.

The source material was CD4+ T cells sorted from blood. These TCRs come from a woman in her late teens or twenties in good health.

This chain connects TRBV18 to TRBJ2-1; TRBD1 matches at 8 bases. V lost 2 bases, J lost 9 bases, and 3 bases stayed unmatched. Germline V gives CDR1 KGHSH, CDR2 LQKENI. The CDR3 length is 13 residues. The CDR3 sequence is CASSPGTGLEQFF. DNA for the CDR3: TGTGCCAGCTCACCAGGGACAGGACTTGAGCAGTTCTTC.

This clonotype was observed once. The chain employs TRBV7-8 and TRBJ2-6; 12 bases are shared with TRBD2. Trimming took 4 bases from V and 3 from J; bases not matched to a gene: 7. CDR3 size: 18 residues. The V gene's germline CDR1 is SGHVS and CDR2 FQNEAQ. For the CDR3, the DNA is TGTGCCAGCAGCTCTTCTAGCGGGGGGGCTGGTGGGGCCAACGTCCTGACTTTC. Its protein product is CASSSSSGGAGGANVLTF. Drawing the rest from reference TRBV7-8 and TRBJ2-6, the complete variable domain is GAGVSQSPRYKVAKRGQDVALRCDPISGHVSLFWYQQALGQGPEFLTYFQNEAQLDKSGLPSDRFFAERPEGSVSTLKIQRTQQEDSAVYLCASSSSSGGAGGANVLTFGAGSRLTVL.

This clonotype turned up a few times. The chain carries TRBV11-3 and TRBJ2-4; D unclear. Germline CDR1 and CDR2: SGHNT and YENEEA. This CDR3 is 15 amino acids long. Deletions cut 5 bases from V and 3 bases from J, with 14 bases between. CDR3 coding DNA: TGTGCCAGCAGCCTCACATCGTTTGGCAAAAACATTCAGTACTTC. It translates to CASSLTSFGKNIQYF.

This clonotype has a handful of counts. The rearrangement joins TRBV5-1 to TRBJ1-6; possibly TRBD1 for D (6 bases). This CDR3 is 16 amino acids long. Trimming pared 5 bases from V and 0 bases from J, leaving 12 bases between. Germline V gene data show CDR1 as SGHRS and CDR2 as YFSETQ. The CDR3, as DNA: TGCGCCAGCAGACCCCAGGGGAGCTCCTATAATTCACCCCTCCACTTT. Translating gives CASRPQGSSYNSPLHF.

The V and J genes are TRBV7-2 and TRBJ1-1, with D hard to call. V lost 5 bases and J 6 bases, leaving 10 bases between the germline ends. This CDR3 spans 12 amino acids. The V gene's germline CDR1 is SGHTA and CDR2 FQGNSA. The CDR3 sequence is CASSARPPEAFF. CDR3 bases: TGTGCCAGCAGCGCCCGACCTCCTGAAGCTTTCTTT.

This clonotype was picked up a small number of times. The chain joins TRBV6-1 to TRBJ1-2; 10 bases are a match to TRBD1. CDR1 is MNHNS, CDR2 SASEGT, per germline. With V trimmed by 7 bases and J by 10 bases, 12 bases remained unmatched. The CDR3 runs 14 residues. The CDR3 DNA follows: TGTGCCAGCATCATTCGACAGGGGGCGAGTGACTACACCTTC. As protein: CASIIRQGASDYTF.

This clonotype was counted at least ten times. The gene calls are TRBV10-3 and TRBJ2-1, with D possibly being TRBD2 (6 bases). V was shortened by 4 bases and J by 8 bases, with 12 bases between the two germline ends. Germline V gene lookup returns CDR1 ENHRY and CDR2 SYGVKD. The CDR3 is made up of 13 amino acids. The DNA of the CDR3 is TGTGCCATCAGTGCCAGACTAGATGATGAGCAGTTCTTC. It encodes CAISARLDDEQFF.

Only a few counts were recorded for this clonotype. This rearrangement joins TRBV29-1 to TRBJ2-2; a weak D match, TRBD1 (6 bases). The CDR3 loop spans 14 amino acids. Looked up from germline, CDR1 is SQVTM and CDR2 is ANQGSEA. V shed 4 bases and J shed 1 base, with 10 bases lying between them. The CDR3 is CSVGPRGNTGELFF. In DNA form, the CDR3 reads TGCAGCGTTGGGCCCAGGGGGAACACCGGGGAGCTGTTTTTT.

This clonotype was recorded many times. V usage is TRBV20-1 and J usage is TRBJ2-1; 11 bases are a match to TRBD2. The length of the CDR3 is 15 residues. The V and J ends lost 5 bases and 4 bases, in that order; junction bases with no gene match: 7. Germline CDR1 reads DFQATT; CDR2 reads SNEGSKA (reference sequence). The CDR3 protein is CSASGTSGLYNEQFF. CDR3 nucleotides: TGCAGTGCTTCCGGGACTAGCGGCTTATACAATGAGCAGTTCTTC.

The chain combines TRBV5-1 with TRBJ2-3; D possibly corresponds to TRBD2 (7 bases). The CDR3 totals 14 residues. V lost 7 bases to trimming and J lost 4 bases, with 16 bases between them. Germline V gene sequence: CDR1 SGHRS, CDR2 YFSETQ. DNA for the CDR3: TGCGCCAGCGTTCGGGGGGCTGAGGCAGATACGCAGTATTTT. Translation gives CASVRGAEADTQYF.

The V and J genes are TRBV15 and TRBJ2-3; the match to TRBD2 covers 8 bases. Unmatched junction bases numbered 7, after V lost 5 bases and J lost 6 bases. The CDR3 loop spans 14 amino acids. Germline assignment: CDR1 LNHNV and CDR2 YYDKDF (reference sequence). This chain's CDR3 is CATSSGGAQDTQYF. CDR3 bases: TGTGCCACCAGCTCCGGGGGGGCACAGGATACGCAGTATTTT.

The chain carries TRBV9 and TRBJ2-2, with D unclear. Trimming pared 0 bases from V and 2 bases from J, leaving 11 bases between. CDR1 is SGDLS and CDR2 is YYNGEE in the germline V gene. There are 16 residues in the CDR3. The CDR3 DNA reads as TGTGCCAGCAGCGTAGTCAGTGGGGTCAACACCGGGGAGCTGTTTTTT. The encoded protein is CASSVVSGVNTGELFF.

The CDR3 sequence is CASSLGKLGEQFF. The DNA of the CDR3 is TGCGCCAGCAGCCTTGGGAAATTAGGTGAGCAGTTCTTC. This chain joins TRBV5-1 and TRBJ2-1, with no clear D. Germline V gene lookup returns CDR1 SGHRS and CDR2 YFSETQ. CDR3 length equals 13 residues. Between the trimmed V and J ends, which lost 4 bases and 9 bases, there was a span of 14 bases.

In the case of this clonotype: The junction departs from germline at one end; a sequencing error may be responsible. This chain uses TRBV7-2 with TRBJ2-7; 7 nucleotides line up with TRBD2. Germline lookup yields CDR1 SGHTA and CDR2 FQGNSA. The CDR3 runs 14 residues. The CDR3 DNA reads as TGTGTCAGCAGCCTGACTAGCAGCTCCTACGAGCAGTACTTC. Translating it yields CVSSLTSSSYEQYF.

The chain is built from TRBV7-2 and TRBJ2-7, with a weak D call TRBD2 (6 bases). V was trimmed by 2 bases and J by 5 bases, leaving 13 bases between them. This CDR3 comprises 14 residues. Germline CDR1 is SGHTA and CDR2 is FQGNSA. CDR3 nucleotides: TGTGCCAGCAGCTTACAGACTAGGAACCACGAGCAGTACTTC. Residues: CASSLQTRNHEQYF.

This rearrangement joins TRBV5-1 to TRBJ2-3; 7 positions match TRBD1. The CDR3 runs 14 residues. Germline V gives CDR1 SGHRS, CDR2 YFSETQ. Trimming at V came to 4 bases and at J to 2 bases, leaving 4 bases not matched to a gene. CDR3 DNA: TGCGCCAGCAGCGGGGGACAGAACACAGATACGCAGTATTTT. As protein: CASSGGQNTDTQYF.

CDR3 protein: CSARRTGDTGNTIYF. DNA for the CDR3: TGCAGTGCTAGAAGAACAGGGGACACTGGAAACACCATATATTTT. This rearrangement joins TRBV20-1 to TRBJ1-3; the match to TRBD1 covers 7 bases. CDR1 is DFQATT, CDR2 SNEGSKA, per germline (reference sequence). V gave up 2 bases and J gave up 2 bases; unmatched junction bases: 6. The CDR3 has 15 residues.

This clonotype came up a few times. The chain combines TRBV6-1 with TRBJ1-5, with 8 bases fitting TRBD1. After removal of 5 bases from V and 4 bases from J, the junction contained 7 bases not matched to a gene. Germline CDR1 reads MNHNS; CDR2 reads SASEGT. The CDR3 runs 15 residues. The CDR3 coding sequence is TGTGCCAGCAGTCTTCAGGGGGCTCGGAATCAGCCCCAGCATTTT. It specifies CASSLQGARNQPQHF.

This clonotype was seen more than once but under ten times. The chain has TRBV30 and TRBJ2-2, with D possibly called TRBD1 or TRBD2 (5 bases each). The V end was cut by 6 bases, the J end by 3 bases, with 14 bases between. The CDR3 covers 14 residues. The germline CDR1 and CDR2 sequences are GTSNPN and SVGIG (reference sequence). CDR3 sequence: CACYRDRDTGELFF. Written as DNA, the CDR3 is TGTGCCTGTTACCGGGACCGGGACACCGGGGAGCTGTTTTTT.

This clonotype was counted ten times or more. The chain combines TRBV6-2 or TRBV6-3 with TRBJ1-1; D call uncertain. The V gene lost 4 bases and the J gene lost 3 bases, with 3 bases spanning the gap. The length of the CDR3 is 11 residues. Per germline, CDR1 MNHEY and CDR2 SVGEGT. The CDR3 region is CASSFYTEAFF. In DNA, the CDR3 is TGTGCCAGCAGTTTCTACACTGAAGCTTTCTTT.

The CDR3 sequence is CSVDLTLSSYNEQFF. DNA of the CDR3: TGCAGCGTTGACCTGACTTTGAGCTCCTACAATGAGCAGTTCTTC. This chain joins TRBV29-1 and TRBJ2-1; D not certain. CDR1 SQVTM and CDR2 ANQGSEA come from the germline V gene. Trimming shortened V by 3 bases and J by 0 bases, and 12 bases separated the two germline ends. There are 15 residues in the CDR3.

This chain connects TRBV5-1 to TRBJ2-2; TRBD1 agrees at 11 bases. V trimming: 4 bases; J trimming: 3 bases; junction bases outside the gene matches: 5. Germline V lookup: CDR1 SGHRS, CDR2 YFSETQ. This CDR3 has 16 amino acids. The DNA of the CDR3 is TGCGCCAGCAGCCGAGGACAGGGGGCTTACACCGGGGAGCTGTTTTTT. It codes for CASSRGQGAYTGELFF.

Only a few counts were recorded for this clonotype. The chain recombines TRBV12-3 or TRBV12-4 with TRBJ2-1; D possibly uses TRBD1 or TRBD2 (5 bases each). Between the trimmed V and J ends, which lost 6 bases and 7 bases, there was a span of 16 bases. The CDR3 runs to 14 residues. CDR3 sequence: CASRTGAAANEQFF. CDR3 bases: TGTGCCAGCAGAACAGGAGCGGCGGCTAATGAGCAGTTCTTC.

This clonotype was observed a single time. This chain links TRBV5-1 with TRBJ2-5; 13 bases match TRBD2. The CDR3 is 16 residues long. The V and J ends lost 4 bases and 5 bases, in that order; junction bases with no gene match: 8. Germline V gene lookup returns CDR1 SGHRS and CDR2 YFSETQ. Written as DNA, the CDR3 is TGCGCCAGCAGCCCGCGGACTAGCGGGAGCGGGGAGACCCAGTACTTC. Translated: CASSPRTSGSGETQYF.

This clonotype was recorded a few times. The rearrangement uses TRBV7-2 and TRBJ1-2; D not resolved. This CDR3 spans 14 amino acids. Trimming removed 0 bases from V and 7 bases from J, with 12 bases in between. The germline CDR1 and CDR2 sequences are SGHTA and FQGNSA. The CDR3 DNA sequence: TGTGCCAGCAGCTTAGCTTTGACCGGCTCTGGCTACACCTTC. Its protein product is CASSLALTGSGYTF.

There are many counts of this clonotype. The chain is built from TRBV20-1 and TRBJ2-1, with TRBD2 identical over 9 bases. V lost 4 bases and J lost 3; bases outside the gene matches: 10. Germline CDR1 DFQATT, CDR2 SNEGSKA (reference sequence). The CDR3 contains 16 residues. The CDR3 loop is CSATPKTSGVYNEQFF. CDR3 DNA sequence: TGCAGTGCTACGCCCAAGACTAGCGGTGTCTACAATGAGCAGTTCTTC.